This is a list of T cell receptor beta chains from one sample in a study of OX40 agonist ivuxolimab in advanced cancers. The assay was immunoSEQ multiplex PCR, and TCRdb's table has in-frame clones only and misses some. Found here are roughly 56,000 clones, 80% to 90% of them singletons; the top ten hold 4.5% to 5.5%. Here the sequenced sample was CD4+ or CD8+ T cells sorted from blood, taken in a trial of the OX40 agonist ivuxolimab. All receptors come from an adult with an advanced solid tumor such as melanoma, head and neck, liver or kidney cancer. Each CDR3 is given with its conserved first and last residue. D genes are given only for firm matches. For some rows the clone size is stated as once, few or many, or as a class when expanded; others skip it.

V: TRBV4-1
D: TRBD2
J: TRBJ2-3
size: -
CDR3: CASTRLAGGFDTQYF
DNA: TGCGCCAGCACCCGCCTAGCGGGAGGATTTGATACGCAGTATTTT

V: TRBV5-1
D: -
J: TRBJ1-1
size: few
CDR3: CASSPGVVGGTEAFF
DNA: TGCGCCAGCAGCCCGGGAGTGGTAGGGGGCACTGAAGCTTTCTTT

V: TRBV19
D: TRBD1
J: TRBJ1-1
size: -
CDR3: CASSIDGGQGWVNTEAFF
DNA: TGTGCCAGTAGTATAGATGGCGGACAGGGTTGGGTGAACACTGAAGCTTTCTTT

V: TRBV2
D: -
J: TRBJ1-4
size: -
CDR3: CASSEGGAINEKLFF
DNA: TGTGCCAGCAGTGAAGGAGGGGCCATTAATGAAAAACTGTTTTTT

V: TRBV27
D: -
J: TRBJ1-1
size: -
CDR3: CASSTQDRNTEAFF
DNA: TGTGCCAGCAGTACACAGGACAGGAACACTGAAGCTTTCTTT

V: TRBV6-1
D: TRBD2
J: TRBJ2-7
size: -
CDR3: CASSELLFGLAGEGTYEQYF
DNA: TGTGCCAGCAGTGAGCTTTTATTTGGACTAGCGGGAGAAGGGACCTACGAGCAGTACTTC

V: TRBV30
D: -
J: TRBJ2-2
size: -
CDR3: CAWTGYYTGELFF
DNA: TGTGCCTGGACCGGATATTACACCGGGGAGCTGTTTTTT

V: TRBV2
D: -
J: TRBJ1-1
size: -
CDR3: CASILQGLNTEAFF
DNA: TGTGCCAGCATCCTACAGGGCTTGAACACTGAAGCTTTCTTT

V: TRBV6-1
D: TRBD1
J: TRBJ2-5
size: -
CDR3: CASSEATGGLYQETQYF
DNA: TGTGCCAGCAGTGAAGCGACAGGGGGCTTGTACCAAGAGACCCAGTACTTC

V: TRBV28
D: -
J: TRBJ2-7
size: once
CDR3: CASTLRQSYEQYF
DNA: TGTGCCAGCACCTTGCGACAGAGCTACGAGCAGTACTTC

V: TRBV19
D: -
J: TRBJ2-1
size: -
CDR3: CASSVVHDNEQFF
DNA: TGTGCCAGTAGCGTCGTACACGACAATGAGCAGTTCTTC

V: TRBV6-5
D: -
J: TRBJ1-6
size: -
CDR3: CASSPGTFFNSPLHF
DNA: TGTGCCAGCAGTCCCGGGACCTTCTTTAATTCACCCCTCCACTTT

V: TRBV27
D: -
J: TRBJ2-3
size: once
CDR3: CASSFLSLDTQYF
DNA: TGTGCCAGCAGTTTCCTAAGTTTGGATACGCAGTATTTT

V: TRBV6-4
D: TRBD2
J: TRBJ2-1
size: -
CDR3: CASSPTSGSSYNEQFF
DNA: TGTGCCAGCAGCCCTACTAGCGGAAGCTCCTACAATGAGCAGTTCTTC

V: TRBV18
D: -
J: TRBJ2-5
size: -
CDR3: CASSPLEGGETQYF
DNA: TGTGCCAGCTCACCACTCGAGGGCGGTGAGACCCAGTACTTC

V: TRBV27
D: TRBD2
J: TRBJ2-2
size: -
CDR3: CASSLTSGITTGELFF
DNA: TGTGCCAGCAGTCTGACTAGCGGGATAACCACCGGGGAGCTGTTTTTT

V: TRBV9
D: -
J: TRBJ1-4
size: few
CDR3: CASSPADATNEKLFF
DNA: TGTGCCAGCAGCCCGGCTGACGCAACTAATGAAAAACTGTTTTTT

V: TRBV14
D: -
J: TRBJ2-2
size: -
CDR3: CASSQYGAPGGELFF
DNA: TGTGCCAGCAGCCAATACGGAGCACCCGGCGGGGAGCTGTTTTTT

V: TRBV28
D: -
J: TRBJ2-7
size: -
CDR3: CATQERWDEQYF
DNA: TGTGCCACCCAGGAGAGGTGGGACGAGCAGTACTTC

V: TRBV20-1
D: -
J: TRBJ1-2
size: few
CDR3: CSARGGYGYTF
DNA: TGCAGTGCTAGAGGGGGCTATGGCTACACCTTC

V: TRBV30
D: -
J: TRBJ2-2
size: -
CDR3: CAGGLSRTGELFF
DNA: TGTGCCGGGGGCCTTAGTCGTACCGGGGAGCTGTTTTTT

V: TRBV28
D: -
J: TRBJ2-5
size: -
CDR3: CASSLWRARQETQYF
DNA: TGTGCCAGCAGTTTATGGAGGGCCCGGCAAGAGACCCAGTACTTC

V: TRBV9
D: -
J: TRBJ2-2
size: few
CDR3: CASSPRTNTGELFF
DNA: TGTGCCAGCAGCCCAAGGACGAACACCGGGGAGCTGTTTTTT

V: TRBV15
D: -
J: TRBJ2-1
size: -
CDR3: CATSREQWSGTDWGSEQFF
DNA: TGTGCCACCAGCAGAGAGCAATGGTCCGGGACTGACTGGGGTAGTGAGCAGTTCTTC

V: TRBV5-1
D: TRBD2
J: TRBJ2-1
size: -
CDR3: CASSLAGIAGYNEQFF
DNA: TGCGCCAGCAGCTTGGCCGGGATAGCGGGGTACAATGAGCAGTTCTTC

V: TRBV7-8
D: TRBD1
J: TRBJ1-1
size: -
CDR3: CASSHGTGDYPNTEAFF
DNA: TGTGCCAGCAGCCACGGGACAGGGGACTACCCGAACACTGAAGCTTTCTTT

V: TRBV15
D: -
J: TRBJ2-1
size: -
CDR3: CATRSKFFNNEQFF
DNA: TGTGCCACCCGGAGTAAGTTCTTTAACAATGAGCAGTTCTTC

V: TRBV4-1
D: -
J: TRBJ2-7
size: -
CDR3: CASSQAEISYEQYF
DNA: TGCGCCAGCAGCCAGGCTGAGATCTCCTACGAGCAGTACTTC

V: TRBV2
D: -
J: TRBJ2-5
size: -
CDR3: CASGTQYQETQYF
DNA: TGTGCCAGCGGGACGCAGTACCAAGAGACCCAGTACTTC

V: TRBV14
D: -
J: TRBJ1-1
size: -
CDR3: CASSQDGDNADTEAFF
DNA: TGTGCCAGCAGCCAAGATGGAGACAACGCGGACACTGAAGCTTTCTTT

V: TRBV18
D: -
J: TRBJ2-7
size: -
CDR3: CASSPGRGTYEQYF
DNA: TGTGCCAGCTCACCGGGAAGGGGAACCTACGAGCAGTACTTC

V: TRBV10-2
D: -
J: TRBJ2-7
size: -
CDR3: CASSESYEQYF
DNA: TGCGCCAGCAGTGAATCTTACGAGCAGTACTTC

V: TRBV6-5
D: TRBD2
J: TRBJ2-7
size: -
CDR3: CASSYSASGFYEQYF
DNA: TGTGCCAGCAGTTACTCGGCTAGCGGCTTCTACGAGCAGTACTTC

V: TRBV19
D: TRBD2
J: TRBJ2-1
size: -
CDR3: CASSIGSGSPYNEQFF
DNA: TGTGCCAGTAGTATAGGAAGCGGGAGCCCCTACAATGAGCAGTTCTTC

V: TRBV27
D: -
J: TRBJ2-1
size: -
CDR3: CASSLSIYRANEQFF
DNA: TGTGCCAGCAGTTTATCAATTTACAGGGCCAATGAGCAGTTCTTC

V: TRBV5-1
D: -
J: TRBJ1-4
size: -
CDR3: CASSPRVSNEKLFF
DNA: TGCGCCAGCAGCCCCCGGGTTTCGAATGAAAAACTGTTTTTT

V: TRBV7-9
D: TRBD1
J: TRBJ2-7
size: -
CDR3: CASSLGQGDSYEQYF
DNA: TGTGCCAGCAGCTTAGGACAGGGGGACTCCTACGAGCAGTACTTC

V: TRBV28
D: -
J: TRBJ1-5
size: -
CDR3: CASSLRGYYSNQPQHF
DNA: TGTGCCAGCAGTTTACGCGGGTACTATAGCAATCAGCCCCAGCATTTT

V: TRBV5-4
D: TRBD2
J: TRBJ2-7
size: -
CDR3: CASSRLRTSASYEQYF
DNA: TGTGCCAGCAGCCGACTGCGGACTAGCGCATCCTACGAGCAGTACTTC

V: TRBV5-4
D: -
J: TRBJ2-3
size: -
CDR3: CASSFRQASDTQYF
DNA: TGTGCCAGCAGCTTCCGACAAGCCTCAGATACGCAGTATTTT

V: TRBV28
D: TRBD2
J: TRBJ2-7
size: -
CDR3: CASSFPRTSGYEQYF
DNA: TGTGCCAGCAGTTTCCCACGGACTAGTGGCTACGAGCAGTACTTC

V: TRBV6-5
D: TRBD1
J: TRBJ1-3
size: few
CDR3: CASSYDRAGNTIYF
DNA: TGTGCCAGCAGTTACGACAGGGCTGGAAACACCATATATTTT

V: TRBV6-1
D: -
J: TRBJ2-1
size: -
CDR3: CASSEAAGSARLFF
DNA: TGTGCCAGCAGTGAAGCGGCGGGCAGCGCGAGACTGTTCTTC

V: TRBV30
D: TRBD2
J: TRBJ2-1
size: -
CDR3: CAWGSGRDNEQFF
DNA: TGTGCCTGGGGTAGCGGGAGGGACAATGAGCAGTTCTTC

V: TRBV6-6
D: TRBD2
J: TRBJ2-5
size: -
CDR3: CASSLLAGGGYETQYF
DNA: TGTGCCAGCAGTTTACTAGCGGGAGGAGGATACGAGACCCAGTACTTC

V: TRBV18
D: TRBD1
J: TRBJ2-3
size: few
CDR3: CASSSDRGRTDTQYF
DNA: TGTGCCAGCTCATCAGACAGGGGGAGGACAGATACGCAGTATTTT

V: TRBV28
D: TRBD1
J: TRBJ1-6
size: -
CDR3: CASRRTGYNSPLHF
DNA: TGTGCCAGCAGGCGGACAGGGTATAATTCACCCCTCCACTTT

V: TRBV4-1
D: -
J: TRBJ2-5
size: once
CDR3: CASSQDRRGDQETQYF
DNA: TGCGCCAGCAGCCAAGATCGCAGGGGGGATCAAGAGACCCAGTACTTC

V: TRBV30
D: -
J: TRBJ2-1
size: -
CDR3: CAWSVQSGFNEQFF
DNA: TGTGCCTGGAGTGTACAGTCAGGGTTCAATGAGCAGTTCTTC

V: TRBV5-5
D: -
J: TRBJ1-2
size: -
CDR3: CASSLNIIPGGRPNYGYTF
DNA: TGTGCCAGCAGCTTGAATATCATCCCTGGGGGCAGGCCAAACTATGGCTACACCTTC

V: TRBV7-2
D: -
J: TRBJ2-1
size: once
CDR3: CASSFSQDNEQFF
DNA: TGTGCCAGCAGCTTCTCACAGGACAATGAGCAGTTCTTC

V: TRBV6-5
D: -
J: TRBJ2-1
size: -
CDR3: CASSYSGHYNEQFF
DNA: TGTGCCAGCAGTTACTCAGGACACTACAATGAGCAGTTCTTC

V: TRBV4-2
D: TRBD2
J: TRBJ2-4
size: -
CDR3: CASSPGGAKNIQYF
DNA: TGTGCCAGCAGCCCGGGGGGGGCCAAAAACATTCAGTACTTC

V: TRBV5-1
D: TRBD2
J: TRBJ2-3
size: -
CDR3: CASSLLAASTDTQYF
DNA: TGCGCCAGCAGCTTGCTAGCGGCTAGCACAGATACGCAGTATTTT

V: TRBV30
D: -
J: TRBJ2-5
size: -
CDR3: CAWSGEEETQYF
DNA: TGTGCCTGGAGTGGTGAAGAAGAGACCCAGTACTTC

V: TRBV7-8
D: -
J: TRBJ1-2
size: -
CDR3: CASSLLGGGASGYTF
DNA: TGTGCCAGCAGCCTTCTGGGGGGGGGCGCGTCTGGCTACACCTTC